What follows is one TCR beta chain and its context. What it recognizes is unknown. V was cut by 0 bases and J by 6 bases, with 15 bases left in between. The CDR3 loop spans 16 amino acids. CDR1 and CDR2 (germline): MGHRA, YSYEKL. TCRdb redid the calling of the RT-PCR reads with MiXCR, one entry per CDR3 protein. The sample lists about 700,000 distinct CDR3 sequences, about a sixth occurring once. This sample was included in a study of response to subunit inactivated influenza vaccine. The study's findings and limits: A suggestion made by the authors is that each seasonal influenza vaccination recruits few new T cells.

The chain combines TRBV4-1 with TRBJ1-5; D is ambiguous. Sequences were derived from PBMCs from blood, sampled roughly 12 days after vaccination. This clonotype was sampled from a man aged 50-59 years who received an inactivated influenza vaccine. The CDR3: CASSQEETQWGQPQHF. Here the CDR3 DNA reads TGCGCCAGCAGCCAAGAAGAAACACAGTGGGGTCAGCCCCAGCATTTT.